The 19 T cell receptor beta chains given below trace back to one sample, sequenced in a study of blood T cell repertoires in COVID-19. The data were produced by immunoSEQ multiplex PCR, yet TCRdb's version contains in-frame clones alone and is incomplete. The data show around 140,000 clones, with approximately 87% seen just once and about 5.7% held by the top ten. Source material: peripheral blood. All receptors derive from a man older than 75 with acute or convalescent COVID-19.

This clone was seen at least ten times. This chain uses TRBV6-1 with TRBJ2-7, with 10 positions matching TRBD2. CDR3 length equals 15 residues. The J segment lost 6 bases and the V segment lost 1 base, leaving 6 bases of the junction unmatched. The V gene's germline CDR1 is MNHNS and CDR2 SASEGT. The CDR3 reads CASSEGASGSGEQYF. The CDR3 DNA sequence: TGTGCCAGCAGTGAAGGCGCTAGCGGGAGTGGCGAGCAGTACTTC.

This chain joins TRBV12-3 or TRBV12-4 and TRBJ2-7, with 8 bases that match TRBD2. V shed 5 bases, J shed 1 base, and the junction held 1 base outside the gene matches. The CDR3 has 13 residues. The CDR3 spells CASSRGGSYEQYF. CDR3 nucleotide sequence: TGTGCCAGCAGTCGGGGGGGGTCCTACGAGCAGTACTTC.

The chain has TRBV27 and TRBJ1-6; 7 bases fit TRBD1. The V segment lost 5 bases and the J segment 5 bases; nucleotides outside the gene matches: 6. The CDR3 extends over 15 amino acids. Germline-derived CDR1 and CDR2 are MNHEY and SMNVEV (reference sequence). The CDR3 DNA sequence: TGTGCCAGCAGTCTTACAGGGGTAAATAATTCACCCCTCCACTTT. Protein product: CASSLTGVNNSPLHF.

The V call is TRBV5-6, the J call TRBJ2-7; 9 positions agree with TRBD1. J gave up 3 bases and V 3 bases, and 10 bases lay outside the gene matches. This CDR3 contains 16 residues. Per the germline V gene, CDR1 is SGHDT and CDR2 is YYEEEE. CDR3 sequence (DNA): TGTGCCAGCAGCTCTACCCGGGACAGGGTGGTCTACGAGCAGTACTTC. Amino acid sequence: CASSSTRDRVVYEQYF.

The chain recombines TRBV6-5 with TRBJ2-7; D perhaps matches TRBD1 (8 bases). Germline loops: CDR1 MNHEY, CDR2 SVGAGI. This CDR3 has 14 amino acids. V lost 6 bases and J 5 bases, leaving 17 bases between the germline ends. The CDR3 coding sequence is TGTGCCAGCAGCTTACAGGGGGGGTCGGACGAGCAGTACTTC. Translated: CASSLQGGSDEQYF.

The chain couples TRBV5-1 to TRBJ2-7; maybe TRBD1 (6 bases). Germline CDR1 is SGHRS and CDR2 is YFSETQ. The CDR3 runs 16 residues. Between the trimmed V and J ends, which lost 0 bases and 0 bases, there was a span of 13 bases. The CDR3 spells CASSLGTGRSSYEQYF. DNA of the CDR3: TGCGCCAGCAGCTTGGGCACAGGGCGCAGCTCCTACGAGCAGTACTTC.

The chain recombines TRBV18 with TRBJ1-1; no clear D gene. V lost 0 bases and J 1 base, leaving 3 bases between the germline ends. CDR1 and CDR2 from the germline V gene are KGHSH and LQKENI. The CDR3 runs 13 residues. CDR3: CASSPPGNTEAFF. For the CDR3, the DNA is TGTGCCAGCTCACCACCCGGGAACACTGAAGCTTTCTTT.

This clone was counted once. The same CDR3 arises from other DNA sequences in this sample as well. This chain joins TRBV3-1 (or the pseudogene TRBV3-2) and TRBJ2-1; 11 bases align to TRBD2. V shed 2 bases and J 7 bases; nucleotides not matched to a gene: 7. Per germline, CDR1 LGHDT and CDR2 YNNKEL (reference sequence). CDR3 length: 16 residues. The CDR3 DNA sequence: TGTGCCAGCAGCCAATCGTTAGCGGGGGGGCAAAATGAGCAGTTCTTC. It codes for CASSQSLAGGQNEQFF.

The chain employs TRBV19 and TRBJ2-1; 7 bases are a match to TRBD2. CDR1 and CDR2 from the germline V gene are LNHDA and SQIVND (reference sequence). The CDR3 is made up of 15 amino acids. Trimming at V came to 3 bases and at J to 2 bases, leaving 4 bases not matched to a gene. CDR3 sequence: CASSISGTTYNEQFF. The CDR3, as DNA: TGTGCCAGTAGTATTTCCGGGACTACCTACAATGAGCAGTTCTTC.

The CDR3 protein is CASSQGARETQYF. The CDR3 DNA follows: TGTGCCAGCAGCCAGGGGGCGCGGGAGACCCAGTACTTC. The J gene is TRBJ2-5, the V gene TRBV14, with D perhaps TRBD1 (6 bases). V was trimmed by 3 bases and J by 5 bases, leaving 10 bases between them. This CDR3 is 13 amino acids long. Per germline, CDR1 SGHDN and CDR2 FVKESK.

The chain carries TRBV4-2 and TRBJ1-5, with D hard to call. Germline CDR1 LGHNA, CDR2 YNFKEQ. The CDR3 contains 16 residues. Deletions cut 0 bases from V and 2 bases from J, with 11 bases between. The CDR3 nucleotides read TGTGCCAGCAGCCAAGATGCAGGAGGCGGCAATCAGCCCCAGCATTTT. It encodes CASSQDAGGGNQPQHF.

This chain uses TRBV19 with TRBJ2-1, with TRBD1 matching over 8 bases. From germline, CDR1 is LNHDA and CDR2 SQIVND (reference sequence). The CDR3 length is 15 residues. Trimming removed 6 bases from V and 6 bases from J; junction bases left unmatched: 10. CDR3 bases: TGTGCCAGTAGCATTGACAGGGGTAACATCAATGAGCAGTTCTTC. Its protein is CASSIDRGNINEQFF.

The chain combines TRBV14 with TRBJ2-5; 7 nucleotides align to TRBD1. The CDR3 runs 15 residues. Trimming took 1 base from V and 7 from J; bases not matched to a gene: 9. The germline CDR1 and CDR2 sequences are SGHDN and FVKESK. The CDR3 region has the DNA TGTGCCAGCAGCCAAGTCGGACAGGCTATCGGGACCCAGTACTTC. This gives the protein CASSQVGQAIGTQYF.

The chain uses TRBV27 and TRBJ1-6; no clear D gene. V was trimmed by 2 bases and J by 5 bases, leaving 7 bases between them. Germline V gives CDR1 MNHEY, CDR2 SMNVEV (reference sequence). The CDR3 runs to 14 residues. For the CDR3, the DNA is TGTGCCAGCAGTTTAGTCAGAAATAATTCACCCCTCCACTTT. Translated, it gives CASSLVRNNSPLHF.

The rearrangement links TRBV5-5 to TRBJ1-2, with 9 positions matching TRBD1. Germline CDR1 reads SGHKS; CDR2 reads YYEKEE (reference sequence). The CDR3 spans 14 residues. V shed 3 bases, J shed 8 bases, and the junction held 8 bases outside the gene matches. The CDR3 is CASSSRGTGSGYTF. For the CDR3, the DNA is TGTGCCAGCAGCTCCCGGGGGACAGGGTCGGGCTACACCTTC.

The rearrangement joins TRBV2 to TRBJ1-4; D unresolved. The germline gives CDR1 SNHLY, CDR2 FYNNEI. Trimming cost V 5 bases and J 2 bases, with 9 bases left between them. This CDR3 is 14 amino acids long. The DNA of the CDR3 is TGTGCCAGCAGTTTCAGTCGCACTAATGAAAAACTGTTTTTT. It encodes CASSFSRTNEKLFF.

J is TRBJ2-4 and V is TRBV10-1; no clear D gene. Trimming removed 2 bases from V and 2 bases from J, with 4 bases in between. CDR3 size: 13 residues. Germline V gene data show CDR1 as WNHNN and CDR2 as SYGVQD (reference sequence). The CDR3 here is CASSEGPKNIQYF. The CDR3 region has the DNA TGCGCCAGCAGTGAGGGGCCCAAAAACATTCAGTACTTC.

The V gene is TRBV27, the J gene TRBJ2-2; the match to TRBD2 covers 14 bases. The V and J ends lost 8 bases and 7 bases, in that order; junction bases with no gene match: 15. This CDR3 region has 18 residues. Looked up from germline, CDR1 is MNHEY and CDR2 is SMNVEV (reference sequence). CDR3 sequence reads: CASAPAGTSGSFVGELFF. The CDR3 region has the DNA TGTGCCAGCGCTCCGGCCGGGACTAGCGGGAGTTTTGTCGGGGAGCTGTTTTTT.

The CDR3 sequence is CASWASGTAGNTIYF. The DNA for the CDR3 is TGTGCCAGCTGGGCCAGTGGCACTGCAGGGAACACCATATATTTT. This rearrangement joins TRBV27 to TRBJ1-3, with D tentatively TRBD1 (5 bases). The CDR3 length is 15 residues. Germline CDR1 reads MNHEY; CDR2 reads SMNVEV (reference sequence). V was shortened by 8 bases and J by 7 bases, with 21 bases between the two germline ends.